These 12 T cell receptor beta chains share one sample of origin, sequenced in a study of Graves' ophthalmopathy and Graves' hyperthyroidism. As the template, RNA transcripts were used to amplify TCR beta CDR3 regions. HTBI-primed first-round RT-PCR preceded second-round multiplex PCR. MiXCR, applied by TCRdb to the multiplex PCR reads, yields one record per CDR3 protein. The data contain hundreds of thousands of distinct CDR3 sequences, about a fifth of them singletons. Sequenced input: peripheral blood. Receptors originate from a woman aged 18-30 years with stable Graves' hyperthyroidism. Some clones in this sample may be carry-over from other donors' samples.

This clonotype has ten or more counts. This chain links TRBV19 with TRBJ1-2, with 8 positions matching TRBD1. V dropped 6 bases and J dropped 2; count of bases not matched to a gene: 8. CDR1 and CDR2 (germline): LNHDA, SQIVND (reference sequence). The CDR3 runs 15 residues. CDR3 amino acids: CASRIGTGLNYGYTF. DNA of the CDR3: TGTGCCAGTAGAATTGGGACAGGCCTCAACTATGGCTACACCTTC.

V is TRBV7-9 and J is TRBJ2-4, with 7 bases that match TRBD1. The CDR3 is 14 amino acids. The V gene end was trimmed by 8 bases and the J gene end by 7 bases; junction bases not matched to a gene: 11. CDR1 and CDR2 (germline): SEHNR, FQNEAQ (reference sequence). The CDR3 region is CASLQGGADNIQYF. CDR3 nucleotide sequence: TGTGCCAGCCTGCAAGGGGGCGCAGATAACATTCAGTACTTC.

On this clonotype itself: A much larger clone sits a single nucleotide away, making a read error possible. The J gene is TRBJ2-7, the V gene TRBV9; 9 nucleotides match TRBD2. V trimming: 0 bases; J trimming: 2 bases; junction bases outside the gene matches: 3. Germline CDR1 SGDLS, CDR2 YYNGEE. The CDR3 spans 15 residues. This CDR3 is CASSVGLAGTYEQYF. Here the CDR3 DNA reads TGTGCCAGCAGCGTAGGGCTAGCGGGGACCTACGAGCAGTACTTC.

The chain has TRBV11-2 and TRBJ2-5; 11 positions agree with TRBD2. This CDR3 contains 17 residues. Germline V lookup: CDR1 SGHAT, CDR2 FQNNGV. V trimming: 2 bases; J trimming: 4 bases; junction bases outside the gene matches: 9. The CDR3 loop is CASSLWLGTSGGETQYF. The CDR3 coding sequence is TGTGCCAGCAGCTTATGGTTAGGGACTAGCGGCGGAGAGACCCAGTACTTC.

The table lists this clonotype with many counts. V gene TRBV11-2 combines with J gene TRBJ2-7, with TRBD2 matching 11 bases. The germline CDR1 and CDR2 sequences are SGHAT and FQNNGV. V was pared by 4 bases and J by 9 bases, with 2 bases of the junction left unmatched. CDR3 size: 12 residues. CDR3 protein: CASSSGLAVQYF. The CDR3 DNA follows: TGTGCCAGCAGCTCGGGACTAGCGGTGCAGTACTTC.

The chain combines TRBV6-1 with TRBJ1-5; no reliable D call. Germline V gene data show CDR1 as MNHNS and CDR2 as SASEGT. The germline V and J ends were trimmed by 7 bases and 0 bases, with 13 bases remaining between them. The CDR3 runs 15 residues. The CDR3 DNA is TGTGCCAGCACCCTTTTCGGTGATAGCAATCAGCCCCAGCATTTT. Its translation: CASTLFGDSNQPQHF.

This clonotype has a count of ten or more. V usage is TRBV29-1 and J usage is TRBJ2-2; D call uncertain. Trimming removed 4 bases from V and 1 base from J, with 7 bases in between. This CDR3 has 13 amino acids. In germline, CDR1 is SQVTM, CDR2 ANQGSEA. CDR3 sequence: CSVVERNTGELFF. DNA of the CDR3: TGCAGCGTTGTGGAGAGGAACACCGGGGAGCTGTTTTTT.

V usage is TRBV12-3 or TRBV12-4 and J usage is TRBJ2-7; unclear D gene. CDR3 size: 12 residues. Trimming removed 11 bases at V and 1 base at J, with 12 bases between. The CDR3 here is CASCSGSYEQYF. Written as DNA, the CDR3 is TGTGCCTCATGCTCCGGGTCCTACGAGCAGTACTTC.

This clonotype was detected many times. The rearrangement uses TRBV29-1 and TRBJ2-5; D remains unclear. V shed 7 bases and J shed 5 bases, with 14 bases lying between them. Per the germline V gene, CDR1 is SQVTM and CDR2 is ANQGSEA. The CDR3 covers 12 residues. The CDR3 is CSAEVDWETQYF. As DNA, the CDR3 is TGCAGCGCCGAGGTGGATTGGGAGACCCAGTACTTC.

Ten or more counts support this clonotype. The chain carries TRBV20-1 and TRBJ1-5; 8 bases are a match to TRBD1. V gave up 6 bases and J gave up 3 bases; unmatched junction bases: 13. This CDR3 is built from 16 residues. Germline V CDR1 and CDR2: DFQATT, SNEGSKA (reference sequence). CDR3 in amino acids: CSAPSVQGGSNQPQHF. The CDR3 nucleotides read TGCAGTGCGCCTTCCGTACAGGGGGGGTCCAATCAGCCCCAGCATTTT.

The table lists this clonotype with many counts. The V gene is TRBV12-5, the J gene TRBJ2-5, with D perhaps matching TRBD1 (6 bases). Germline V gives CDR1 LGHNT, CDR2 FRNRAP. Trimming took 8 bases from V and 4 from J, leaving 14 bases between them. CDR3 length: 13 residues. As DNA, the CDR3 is TGTGCTAGTAGCTCCGTGGGGGCAGAGACCCAGTACTTC. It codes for CASSSVGAETQYF.

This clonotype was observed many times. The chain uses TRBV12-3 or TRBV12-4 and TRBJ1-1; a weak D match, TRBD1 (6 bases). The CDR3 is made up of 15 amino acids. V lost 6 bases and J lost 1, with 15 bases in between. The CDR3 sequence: CASRTSGTPNTEAFF. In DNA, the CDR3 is TGTGCCAGCAGGACCTCCGGGACACCGAACACTGAAGCTTTCTTT.